The present T cell receptor (beta chain) was sequenced within a study of OX40 agonist ivuxolimab in advanced cancers. Produced via immunoSEQ multiplex PCR; TCRdb's table is partial and in-frame only. The repertoire includes 77,000 or so clones, approximately 95% of them detected once, and roughly 20% sits in the top ten. Germline CDR1 SNHLY, CDR2 FYNNEI. Trimming shortened V by 2 bases and J by 7 bases, and 12 bases separated the two germline ends. The CDR3 runs to 13 residues. This TCR derives from an adult with an advanced solid tumor such as melanoma, head and neck, liver or kidney cancer. Sequenced material: CD4+ or CD8+ T cells sorted from blood, taken in a trial of the OX40 agonist ivuxolimab. The chain carries TRBV2 and TRBJ2-7, with D unresolved. The CDR3 reads CASSELRLGEQYF. The CDR3 coding sequence is TGTGCCAGCAGTGAATTGAGACTTGGAGAGCAGTACTTC.